This T cell receptor beta chain came from a study of identical twins. A universal primer site was added by template switching, and unique molecular identifiers were carried by the cDNA. TCRdb fed the 5' RACE reads into MiXCR, producing one record per CDR3 protein. There are 450,000 or so distinct CDR3 sequences in the sample; 13% to 15% occur only once, and 0.52% lies in the top ten. CDR1 is LGHDT, CDR2 YNNKEL, per germline (reference sequence). Termini included, the CDR3 measures 11 amino acids. To note about this clonotype: Here the CDR3 omits its conserved ending phenylalanine or tryptophan, so a read error is the likely source. The DNA is omitted, as the CDR3 cannot be located on it reliably, and the CDR3 follows TCRdb's listing.

These same data were also listed under a study on yellow fever vaccine responses in identical twins.

Material for sequencing was CD4+ T cells sorted from blood. This TCR derives from a woman aged 18-35 years in good health. V is TRBV3-1 and J is TRBJ2-3. CDR3: CASSPPCSSYL.